The 27 T cell receptor beta chains in this list originate from one sample, sequenced in a study of blood T cell repertoires in COVID-19. Repertoires were generated with immunoSEQ multiplex PCR, while TCRdb's copy carries only in-frame clones and drops some. This sample has about 180,000 clones, with 70% to 90% found just once. Sequenced sample: peripheral blood. These receptors originate from a woman of 80 years or more with acute or convalescent COVID-19.

In regard to this clone: Other DNA sequences in this specimen translate into the identical CDR3. The chain couples TRBV6-5 to TRBJ1-1, with TRBD1 matching over 10 bases. The germline V gene encodes CDR1 MNHEY and CDR2 SVGAGI. Trimming at V came to 6 bases and at J to 5 bases, leaving 3 bases not matched to a gene. The CDR3 is 13 residues long. The CDR3 sequence is CASRDRGITEAFF. Here the CDR3 DNA reads TGTGCCAGCAGGGACAGGGGGATTACTGAAGCTTTCTTT.

The sample holds a few counts of this clone. The CDR3 sequence is CASSPPGWLYEQYF. CDR3 DNA: TGTGCCAGCAGCCCCCCGGGGTGGCTCTACGAGCAGTACTTC. The rearrangement links TRBV6-5 to TRBJ2-7; possible D gene TRBD2, 5 bases. The V end lost 6 bases, the J end lost 3 bases, and 15 bases lay between the germline ends. The CDR3 covers 14 residues. Looked up from germline, CDR1 is MNHEY and CDR2 is SVGAGI.

The V and J genes are TRBV12-3 or TRBV12-4 and TRBJ1-1; D is unclear. The V gene lost 6 bases and the J gene lost 10 bases, with 18 bases spanning the gap. This CDR3 contains 13 residues. The CDR3 bases are TGTGCCAGCAGCTCCTTCGGGGAAGGCTCAGCTTTCTTT. It specifies CASSSFGEGSAFF.

The rearrangement uses TRBV5-1 and TRBJ1-1; the D gene is possibly TRBD1 (5 bases). Germline V gene lookup returns CDR1 SGHRS and CDR2 YFSETQ. V was pared by 4 bases and J by 5 bases, with 12 bases between. There are 13 residues in the CDR3. Written as DNA, the CDR3 is TGCGCCAGCAGCGAGGGGACTGGGACTGAAGCTTTCTTT. It yields the protein CASSEGTGTEAFF.

This clone has more than one count but fewer than ten. The gene calls are TRBV7-2 and TRBJ2-7; perhaps TRBD2 as D (6 bases). In germline, CDR1 is SGHTA, CDR2 FQGNSA. Trimming left V 3 bases short and J 2 bases short, with 11 bases between. This CDR3 contains 14 residues. The CDR3 coding sequence is TGTGCCAGCAGCTTTGGGACGGGGGCCTACGAGCAGTACTTC. Its translation is CASSFGTGAYEQYF.

The chain carries TRBV7-9 and TRBJ2-3, with 14 positions matching TRBD2. The CDR3 totals 17 residues. Germline CDR1 reads SEHNR; CDR2 reads FQNEAQ (reference sequence). V was clipped by 5 bases and J by 6 bases; unmatched bases: 10. For the CDR3, the DNA is TGTGCCAGCAGCCACCCGGAGACTAGCGGGGGGGCTGATACGCAGTATTTT. It specifies CASSHPETSGGADTQYF.

This clone appeared a few times. The chain links TRBV5-4 to TRBJ1-4; TRBD1 aligns across 8 bases. CDR1 is SGHNT and CDR2 is YYREEE in the germline V gene (reference sequence). With 5 bases clipped from V and 3 bases from J, the junction kept 3 bases outside the gene matches. The CDR3 has 14 residues. The CDR3 DNA reads as TGTGCCAGCAGGCCGGACAGGGCTAATGAAAAACTGTTTTTT. Translating it yields CASRPDRANEKLFF.

V is TRBV6-5 and J is TRBJ1-5; D call uncertain. The CDR3 has 13 amino acids. Trimming pared 4 bases from V and 2 bases from J, leaving 6 bases between. Germline loops: CDR1 MNHEY, CDR2 SVGAGI. The CDR3 sequence is CASSSTRNQPQHF. CDR3 nucleotide sequence: TGTGCCAGCAGTTCGACACGCAATCAGCCCCAGCATTTT.

CDR3 sequence (DNA): TGTGGAACAGGGGGCTACGGCTACACCTTC. Translation gives CGTGGYGYTF. The chain links TRBV6-5 to TRBJ1-2; 9 positions match TRBD1. Germline-derived CDR1 and CDR2 are MNHEY and SVGAGI. The CDR3 covers 10 residues.

The sample holds one count of this clone. The J gene is TRBJ1-1, the V gene TRBV5-4; D remains ambiguous. The CDR3 is made up of 17 amino acids. The germline V and J ends were trimmed by 4 bases and 2 bases, with 21 bases remaining between them. In germline, CDR1 is SGHNT, CDR2 YYREEE (reference sequence). CDR3 in amino acids: CASSPITLSGSNTEAFF. CDR3 in DNA: TGTGCCAGCAGCCCGATTACTCTCTCCGGGTCTAACACTGAAGCTTTCTTT.

The V call is TRBV30, the J call TRBJ2-2; 7 nucleotides agree with TRBD2. Germline CDR1 and CDR2: GTSNPN and SVGIG (reference sequence). J was trimmed by 4 bases and V by 4 bases; bases with no gene match: 9. This CDR3 comprises 15 residues. In DNA form, the CDR3 reads TGTGCCTGGAAGAGGGAGGGGCCGATCACCGGGGAGCTGTTTTTT. This gives the protein CAWKREGPITGELFF. The whole variable domain, remainder taken from reference TRBV30 and TRBJ2-2, is SQTIHQWPATLVQPVGSPLSLECTVEGTSNPNLYWYRQAAGRGLQLLFYSVGIGQISSEVPQNLSASRPQDRQFILSSKKLLLSDSGFYLCAWKREGPITGELFFGEGSRLTVL.

This clone was detected a few times. The V and J genes are TRBV29-1 and TRBJ1-1, with TRBD1 identical over 10 bases. CDR1 SQVTM and CDR2 ANQGSEA come from the germline V gene. The CDR3 covers 14 residues. The V and J ends lost 7 bases and 1 base, in that order; junction bases with no gene match: 6. The CDR3 DNA reads TGCAGCGGAGGGACAGGGGCCGGGAACACTGAAGCTTTCTTT. Protein: CSGGTGAGNTEAFF.

This clone was seen a single time. The chain joins TRBV6-2 or TRBV6-3 to TRBJ1-5; no clear D. Germline loops: CDR1 MNHEY, CDR2 SVGEGT. Trimming stripped 2 bases from V and 2 bases from J, with 13 bases between. The CDR3 runs 16 residues. The CDR3: CASSYGGTGGNQPQHF. CDR3 nucleotides: TGTGCCAGCAGTTACGGCGGAACGGGAGGCAATCAGCCCCAGCATTTT.

The CDR3 is CASSQAGQPSNQPQHF. The CDR3 DNA reads TGTGCCAGCAGCCAAGCTGGACAGCCTAGCAATCAGCCCCAGCATTTT. J is TRBJ1-5 and V is TRBV3-1 (or the pseudogene TRBV3-2); D is perhaps TRBD1 (6 bases). V lost 1 base and J lost 0, with 10 bases in between. The CDR3 consists of 16 residues. Germline V gives CDR1 LGHDT, CDR2 YNNKEL (reference sequence).

The rearrangement joins TRBV25-1 to TRBJ2-2; D perhaps matches TRBD2 (7 bases). V gave up 1 base and J gave up 4 bases, with 10 bases separating them. Germline-derived CDR1 and CDR2 are MGHDK and SYGVNS. The CDR3 is made up of 15 amino acids. CDR3 protein: CASSEWGGGTGELFF. CDR3 in DNA: TGTGCCAGCAGTGAATGGGGAGGGGGCACCGGGGAGCTGTTTTTT.

This rearrangement joins TRBV28 to TRBJ2-1; TRBD1 aligns across 11 bases. The CDR3 spans 15 residues. The junction had 4 bases not matched to a gene; V was cut back by 2 bases and J by 7 bases. Germline V CDR1 and CDR2: MDHEN, SYDVKM. CDR3 in amino acids: CASSLPGTGGNEQFF. The CDR3 bases are TGTGCCAGCAGTTTACCCGGGACAGGGGGTAATGAGCAGTTCTTC.

DNA for the CDR3: TGTGCCTGGAAGGGGGGGCCTGACACTGAAGCTTTCTTT. Its translation: CAWKGGPDTEAFF. The V gene is TRBV30, the J gene TRBJ1-1, with D perhaps matching TRBD1 (6 bases). Germline CDR1 and CDR2: GTSNPN and SVGIG (reference sequence). V lost 4 bases to trimming and J lost 3 bases, with 12 bases between them. This CDR3 has 13 residues.

This clone was observed many times. The V and J genes are TRBV19 and TRBJ2-3, with no clear D. CDR3 length equals 14 residues. CDR1 and CDR2 from the germline V gene are LNHDA and SQIVND (reference sequence). Trimming removed 7 bases from V and 4 bases from J, with 15 bases in between. The CDR3 bases are TGTGCCAGTACTACCCTCTCGGTCCCAGATACGCAGTATTTT. Translating gives CASTTLSVPDTQYF.

This chain uses TRBV9 with TRBJ1-2; tentative D call: TRBD1 (5 bases). CDR1 and CDR2 from the germline V gene are SGDLS and YYNGEE. CDR3 length: 15 residues. Trimming shortened V by 4 bases and J by 8 bases, and 21 bases separated the two germline ends. DNA for the CDR3: TGTGCCAGCAGCCCCCGGAGTAGTAGGGGCGAGGGCTACACCTTC. Encoded protein: CASSPRSSRGEGYTF.

The V and J genes are TRBV19 and TRBJ2-2, with D perhaps TRBD2 (6 bases). Between the trimmed V and J ends, which lost 1 base and 5 bases, there was a span of 11 bases. The CDR3 length is 15 residues. Germline V gene sequence: CDR1 LNHDA, CDR2 SQIVND (reference sequence). CDR3 region: CASSIGATRTGELFF. The CDR3 nucleotides read TGTGCCAGTAGTATAGGTGCGACTAGGACCGGGGAGCTGTTTTTT. The full variable domain, completed using reference TRBV19 and TRBJ2-2, is DGGITQSPKYLFRKEGQNVTLSCEQNLNHDAMYWYRQDPGQGLRLIYYSQIVNDFQKGDIAEGYSVSREKKESFPLTVTSAQKNPTAFYLCASSIGATRTGELFFGEGSRLTVL.

This clone was recorded once. This chain links TRBV6-5 with TRBJ1-1, with D uncertain. The CDR3 consists of 14 residues. Germline values: CDR1 MNHEY, CDR2 SVGAGI. V dropped 0 bases and J dropped 0 bases, with 5 bases sitting between them. CDR3 sequence (DNA): TGTGCCAGCAGTTACTCTATTATGAACACTGAAGCTTTCTTT. Protein product: CASSYSIMNTEAFF.

This chain uses TRBV10-2 with TRBJ2-5; D gene uncertain. The CDR3 extends over 14 amino acids. Per the germline V gene, CDR1 is WSHSY and CDR2 is SAAADI. Trimming shortened V by 0 bases and J by 5 bases, and 10 bases separated the two germline ends. The CDR3 loop is CASSESGHGETQYF. DNA of the CDR3: TGCGCCAGCAGTGAGTCTGGGCATGGGGAGACCCAGTACTTC.

The chain carries TRBV3-1 (or the pseudogene TRBV3-2) and TRBJ2-7, with 9 bases aligning to TRBD1. Unmatched junction bases numbered 11, after V lost 1 base and J lost 7 bases. CDR3 size: 16 residues. Germline V gene data show CDR1 as LGHDT and CDR2 as YNNKEL (reference sequence). The CDR3 here is CASSQGILGQGGEQYF. Here the CDR3 DNA reads TGTGCCAGCAGCCAAGGAATTCTGGGACAGGGAGGAGAGCAGTACTTC.

This clone was found a few times. This sequence joins TRBV30 and TRBJ2-3; D gene uncertain. The CDR3 is made up of 15 amino acids. Per the germline V gene, CDR1 is GTSNPN and CDR2 is SVGIG (reference sequence). Trimming removed 0 bases at V and 2 bases at J, with 12 bases between. The CDR3 region is CAWSVLDTFTDTQYF. The CDR3 DNA sequence: TGTGCCTGGAGTGTACTCGACACTTTCACAGATACGCAGTATTTT.

The chain has TRBV3-1 (or the pseudogene TRBV3-2) and TRBJ1-1, with 10 bases that match TRBD1. Germline values: CDR1 LGHDT, CDR2 YNNKEL (reference sequence). The CDR3 spans 14 residues. The V gene end was trimmed by 6 bases and the J gene end by 3 bases; junction bases not matched to a gene: 4. CDR3 nucleotide sequence: TGTGCCAGCAGAAGACAGGGGGCGGACACTGAAGCTTTCTTT. Amino acid sequence: CASRRQGADTEAFF.

This clone was detected only once. The gene calls are TRBV11-2 and TRBJ2-3; no clear D. The germline V gene has CDR1 SGHAT and CDR2 FQNNGV. This CDR3 is built from 14 residues. The V gene lost 1 base and the J gene lost 9 bases, with 14 bases spanning the gap. The CDR3 loop is CASSLGRSILTQYF. CDR3 sequence (DNA): TGTGCCAGCAGCTTAGGCAGGTCTATTTTGACGCAGTATTTT. Supplemented by reference TRBV11-2 and TRBJ2-3, the full variable domain reads EAGVAQSPRYKIIEKRQSVAFWCNPISGHATLYWYQQILGQGPKLLIQFQNNGVVDDSQLPKDRFSAERLKGVDSTLKIQPAKLEDSAVYLCASSLGRSILTQYFGPGTRLTVL.

V usage is TRBV6-5 and J usage is TRBJ1-5; D may be TRBD1 (5 bases). This CDR3 has 14 amino acids. Trimming left V 6 bases short and J 1 base short, with 10 bases between. Germline lookup yields CDR1 MNHEY and CDR2 SVGAGI. Written as DNA, the CDR3 is TGTGCCAGCAGACCAGGGCCCAGCAATCAGCCCCAGCATTTT. This sequence encodes CASRPGPSNQPQHF.